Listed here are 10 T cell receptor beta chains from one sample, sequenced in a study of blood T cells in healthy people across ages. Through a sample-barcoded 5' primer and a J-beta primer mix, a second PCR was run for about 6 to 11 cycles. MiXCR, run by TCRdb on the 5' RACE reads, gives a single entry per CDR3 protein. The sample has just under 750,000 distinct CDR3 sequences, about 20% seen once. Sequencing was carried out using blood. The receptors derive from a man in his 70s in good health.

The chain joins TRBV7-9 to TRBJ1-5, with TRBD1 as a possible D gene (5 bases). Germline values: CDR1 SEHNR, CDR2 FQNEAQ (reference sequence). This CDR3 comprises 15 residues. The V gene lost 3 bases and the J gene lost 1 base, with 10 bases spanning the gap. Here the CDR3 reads CASSFGTPSNQPQHF. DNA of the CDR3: TGTGCCAGCAGCTTCGGGACTCCCAGCAATCAGCCCCAGCATTTT.

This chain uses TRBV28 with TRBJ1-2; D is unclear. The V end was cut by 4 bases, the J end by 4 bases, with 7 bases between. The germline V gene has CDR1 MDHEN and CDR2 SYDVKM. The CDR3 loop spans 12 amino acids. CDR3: CASSSALYGYTF. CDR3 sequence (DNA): TGTGCCAGCAGTTCGGCACTCTATGGCTACACCTTC.

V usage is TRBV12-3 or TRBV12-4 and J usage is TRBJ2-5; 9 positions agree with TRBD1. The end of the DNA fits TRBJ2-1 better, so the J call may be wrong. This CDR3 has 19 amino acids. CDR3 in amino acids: CASSRTGTGFWMVPNEQFF. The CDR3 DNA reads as TGTGCCAGCAGTCGGACCGGGACAGGGTTCTGGATGGTTCCCAATGAGCAGTTCTTC.

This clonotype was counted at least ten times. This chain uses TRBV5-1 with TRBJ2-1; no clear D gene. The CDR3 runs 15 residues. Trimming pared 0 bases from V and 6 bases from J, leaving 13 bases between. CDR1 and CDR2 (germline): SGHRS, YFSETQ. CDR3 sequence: CASSLDGPLGNEQFF. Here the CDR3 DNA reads TGCGCCAGCAGCTTGGATGGACCCCTGGGCAATGAGCAGTTCTTC.

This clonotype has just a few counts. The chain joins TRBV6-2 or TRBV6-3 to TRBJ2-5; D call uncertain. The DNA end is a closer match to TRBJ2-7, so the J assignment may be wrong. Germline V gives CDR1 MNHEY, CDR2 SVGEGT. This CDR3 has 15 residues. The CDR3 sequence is CASSYPLVAAYEQYF. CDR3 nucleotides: TGTGCCAGCAGTTACCCGCTGGTAGCCGCCTACGAGCAGTACTTC.

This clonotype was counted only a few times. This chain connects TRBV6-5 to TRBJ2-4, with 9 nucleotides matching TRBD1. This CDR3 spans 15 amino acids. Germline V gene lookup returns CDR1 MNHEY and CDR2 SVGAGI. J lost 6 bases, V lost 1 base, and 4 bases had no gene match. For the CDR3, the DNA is TGTGCCAGCAGTTACTACAGGGGGCCGAGAAACATTCAGTACTTC. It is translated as CASSYYRGPRNIQYF.

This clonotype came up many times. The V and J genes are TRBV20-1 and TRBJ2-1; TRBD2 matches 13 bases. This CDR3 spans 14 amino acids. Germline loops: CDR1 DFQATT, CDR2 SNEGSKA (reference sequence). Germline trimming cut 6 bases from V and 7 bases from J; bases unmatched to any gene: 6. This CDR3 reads CSALLAGGRNEQFF. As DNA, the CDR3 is TGCAGTGCGCTACTAGCGGGAGGGAGGAATGAGCAGTTCTTC.

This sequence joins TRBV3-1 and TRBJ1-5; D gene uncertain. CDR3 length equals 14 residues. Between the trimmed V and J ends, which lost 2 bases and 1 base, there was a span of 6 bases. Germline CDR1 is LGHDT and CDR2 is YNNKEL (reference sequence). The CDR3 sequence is CASSQFGSNQPQHF. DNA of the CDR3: TGTGCCAGCAGCCAATTTGGGAGCAATCAGCCCCAGCATTTT.

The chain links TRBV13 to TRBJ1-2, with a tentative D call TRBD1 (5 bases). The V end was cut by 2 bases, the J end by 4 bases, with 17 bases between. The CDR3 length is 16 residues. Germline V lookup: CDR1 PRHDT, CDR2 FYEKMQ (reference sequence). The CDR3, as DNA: TGTGCCAGCAGCTTATTACCGGGGGACGGTGTCTATGGCTACACCTTC. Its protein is CASSLLPGDGVYGYTF. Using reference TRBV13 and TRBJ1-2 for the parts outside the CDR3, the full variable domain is AAGVIQSPRHLIKEKRETATLKCYPIPRHDTVYWYQQGPGQDPQFLISFYEKMQSDKGSIPDRFSAQQFSDYHSELNMSSLELGDSALYFCASSLLPGDGVYGYTFGSGTRLTVV.

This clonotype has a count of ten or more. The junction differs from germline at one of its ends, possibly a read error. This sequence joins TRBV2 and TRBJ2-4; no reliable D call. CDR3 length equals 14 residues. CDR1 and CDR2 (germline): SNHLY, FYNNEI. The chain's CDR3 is CASREVGNKNIQYF. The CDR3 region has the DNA TGTGCCAGCAGGGAAGTAGGTAACAAAAACATTCAGTACTTC. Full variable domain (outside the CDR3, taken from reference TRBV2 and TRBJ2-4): EPEVTQTPSHQVTQMGQEVILRCVPISNHLYFYWYRQILGQKVEFLVSFYNNEISEKSEIFDDQFSVERPDGSNFTLKIRSTKLEDSAMYFCASREVGNKNIQYFGAGTRLSVL.